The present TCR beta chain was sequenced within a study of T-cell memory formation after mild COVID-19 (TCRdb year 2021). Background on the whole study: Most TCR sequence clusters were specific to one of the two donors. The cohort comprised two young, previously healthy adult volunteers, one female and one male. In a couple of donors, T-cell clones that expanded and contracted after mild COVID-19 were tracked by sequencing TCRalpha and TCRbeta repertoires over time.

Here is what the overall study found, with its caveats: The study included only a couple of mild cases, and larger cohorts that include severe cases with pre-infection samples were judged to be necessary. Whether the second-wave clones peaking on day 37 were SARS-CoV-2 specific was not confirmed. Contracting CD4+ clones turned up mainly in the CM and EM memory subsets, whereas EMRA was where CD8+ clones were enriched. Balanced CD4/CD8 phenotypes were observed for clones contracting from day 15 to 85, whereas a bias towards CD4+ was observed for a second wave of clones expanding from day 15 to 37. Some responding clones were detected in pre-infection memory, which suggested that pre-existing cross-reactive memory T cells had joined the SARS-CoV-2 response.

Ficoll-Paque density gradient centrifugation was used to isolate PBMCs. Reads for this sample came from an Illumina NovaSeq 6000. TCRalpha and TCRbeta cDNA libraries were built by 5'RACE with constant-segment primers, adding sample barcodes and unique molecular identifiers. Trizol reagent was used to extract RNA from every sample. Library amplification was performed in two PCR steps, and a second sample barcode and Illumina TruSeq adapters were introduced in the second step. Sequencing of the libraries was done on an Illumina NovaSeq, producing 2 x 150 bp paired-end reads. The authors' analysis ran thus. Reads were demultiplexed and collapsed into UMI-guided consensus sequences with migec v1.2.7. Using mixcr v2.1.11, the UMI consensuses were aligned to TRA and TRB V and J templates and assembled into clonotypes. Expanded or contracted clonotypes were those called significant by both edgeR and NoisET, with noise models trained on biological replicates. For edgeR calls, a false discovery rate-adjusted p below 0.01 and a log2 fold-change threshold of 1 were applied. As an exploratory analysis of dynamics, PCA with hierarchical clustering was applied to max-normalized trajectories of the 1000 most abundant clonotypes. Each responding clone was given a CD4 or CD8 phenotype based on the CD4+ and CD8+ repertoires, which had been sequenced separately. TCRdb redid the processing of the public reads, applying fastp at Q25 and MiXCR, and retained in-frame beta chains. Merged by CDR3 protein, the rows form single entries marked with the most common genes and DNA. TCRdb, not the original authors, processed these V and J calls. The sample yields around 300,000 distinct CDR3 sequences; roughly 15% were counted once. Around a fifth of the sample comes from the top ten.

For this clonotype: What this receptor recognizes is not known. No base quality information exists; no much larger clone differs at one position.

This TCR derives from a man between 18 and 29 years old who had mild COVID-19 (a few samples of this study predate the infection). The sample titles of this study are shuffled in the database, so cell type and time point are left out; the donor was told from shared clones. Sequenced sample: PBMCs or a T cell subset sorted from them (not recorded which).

The DNA reads TGTGCCAGCCCCGGGCCCAACTACGAGCAGTACTTC. Protein translation: CASPGPNYEQYF. The chain was built from TRBV2 and TRBJ2-7; no D segment can be confidently identified. Trimming costs V 8 bases and J 3 bases, and their ends lie 11 bases apart. CDR1 and CDR2, per the germline V gene, are SNHLY and FYNNEI. The CDR3, from cysteine to phenylalanine, totals 12 residues. Of the read, only the CDR3 DNA is kept; its 36 bases are in frame from base 1.